The rows below give T cell receptor beta chains drawn from one sample of a study of post-analysis software for immune sequencing data. TCRdb fed the PCR reads into MiXCR, producing one record per CDR3 protein. The sample comprises 450,000 to 650,000 distinct CDR3 sequences, 40% to 50% of which are singletons, and 1.7% rests with the top ten. Sequences were obtained from blood. These receptors originate from a girl between 10 and 17 years old with multiple sclerosis. Both conserved end residues are part of each CDR3. A D gene is named only where the DNA matches it firmly.

J gene	D gene	V gene	CDR3 protein
TRBJ2-5	.	TRBV20-1	CSAKTETQYF
TRBJ2-1	.	TRBV11-1	CASSPEPGAGQFF
TRBJ2-3	.	TRBV12-3/TRBV12-4	CASSFGPPRDTQYF
TRBJ2-3	TRBD2	TRBV12-3/TRBV12-4	CASSPGTRTTDTQYF
TRBJ2-1	.	TRBV6-1	CASGAGAGDEQFF
TRBJ2-7	TRBD2	TRBV2	CASSPGISGSHNYEQYF
TRBJ1-2	.	TRBV28	CASSLGRDIYGYTF
TRBJ2-7	TRBD2	TRBV10-2	CASRESLAAYEQYF
TRBJ2-3	TRBD1	TRBV29-1	CSVGAGGGDTQYF
TRBJ2-1	.	TRBV5-1	CASSLTGIPHNEQFF
TRBJ2-7	.	TRBV27	CASGSPYEQYF
TRBJ1-2	TRBD1	TRBV5-6	CASSPRDRDGYTF
TRBJ2-5	TRBD1	TRBV5-5	CASSFVSPGQWRIETQYF
TRBJ1-2	TRBD1	TRBV7-9	CAGSSSTGGDYGYTF
TRBJ2-5	TRBD1	TRBV20-1	CSAGGQGYQETQYF
TRBJ1-5	.	TRBV27	CASRFRDDQPQHF
TRBJ1-5	.	TRBV6-5	CASSYAPGTKPQHF
TRBJ1-2	TRBD1	TRBV2	CASSLGQGRGYTF
TRBJ2-3	TRBD2	TRBV5-4	CASSLGPPRGGTDTQYF
TRBJ2-3	.	TRBV2	CASTESTDTQYF
TRBJ2-1	TRBD2	TRBV5-1	CASSLGRGTSGYNEQFF
TRBJ2-1	.	TRBV25-1	CASRGGLPDLNEQFF
TRBJ1-5	.	TRBV20-1	CSAERSGQPQHF
TRBJ2-7	TRBD2	TRBV4-2	CASSHYSMTSGAEQYF
TRBJ2-7	.	TRBV2	CASRVGAYEQYF
TRBJ2-1	.	TRBV5-1	CASSLEPDPREQFF
TRBJ1-2	.	TRBV29-1	CSGRPGGANYGYTF
TRBJ1-4	.	TRBV20-1	CSARDGRVTNEKLFF
TRBJ2-7	TRBD2	TRBV6-6	CASSYSVSGSLPYEQYF
TRBJ2-7	.	TRBV24-1	CATSATAGADEQYF
TRBJ2-7	.	TRBV29-1	CSVGDRSYEQYF
TRBJ2-7	TRBD2	TRBV6-1	CASSETSGDSYEQYF
TRBJ2-7	TRBD1	TRBV7-9	CASSFLGTAKREQYF
TRBJ2-7	TRBD2	TRBV11-2	CASSLDIHREVYEQYF
TRBJ2-5	.	TRBV20-1	CSASVREETQYF
TRBJ1-2	.	TRBV5-1	CASSPGGRTTNGYTF
TRBJ2-3	TRBD2	TRBV10-3	CAISESLTSGTDTQYF
TRBJ1-1	.	TRBV12-3/TRBV12-4	CASSLGGPVNTEAFF
TRBJ2-7	.	TRBV20-1	CSARDPFSASYEQYF
TRBJ2-7	TRBD1	TRBV5-1	CASSFVIRGQTSYEQYF
TRBJ1-1	TRBD1	TRBV7-6	CASSLEQGGMFNTEAFF
TRBJ1-2	.	TRBV4-1	CASSLLRANYGYTF
TRBJ1-2	TRBD1	TRBV5-1	CASSPRTGRSYYGYTF
TRBJ2-5	.	TRBV20-1	CSAFGLVKETQYF
TRBJ2-1	TRBD2	TRBV24-1	CATSRISGSSYNEQFF
TRBJ2-1	.	TRBV6-5	CASSYNGRVNEQFF
TRBJ1-2	.	TRBV5-1	CASSLAMRTFISPSHGYTF
.	TRBD2	TRBV11-2	CASSFTGGLAGRPYEQYF
TRBJ2-2	TRBD2	TRBV12-3/TRBV12-4	CASSRLAGDTYTGELFF
TRBJ2-3	TRBD2	TRBV3-1	CASSQDALAATDTQYF
TRBJ1-1	.	TRBV10-3	CAISDPGGAITEAFF
TRBJ2-4	.	TRBV7-2	CASSPFENIQYF
TRBJ2-1	.	TRBV20-1	CSAREALDLGYEQFF
TRBJ1-1	.	TRBV30	CAWSGPLLLNTEAFF
TRBJ2-3	.	TRBV6-6	CATRVSGSPSTDTQYF
TRBJ2-2	.	TRBV7-9	CASSSGGPDTGELFF
TRBJ2-1	.	TRBV5-5	CASSAQREDYNEQFF
TRBJ2-3	.	TRBV12-3/TRBV12-4	CASSFLAGRDTQYF